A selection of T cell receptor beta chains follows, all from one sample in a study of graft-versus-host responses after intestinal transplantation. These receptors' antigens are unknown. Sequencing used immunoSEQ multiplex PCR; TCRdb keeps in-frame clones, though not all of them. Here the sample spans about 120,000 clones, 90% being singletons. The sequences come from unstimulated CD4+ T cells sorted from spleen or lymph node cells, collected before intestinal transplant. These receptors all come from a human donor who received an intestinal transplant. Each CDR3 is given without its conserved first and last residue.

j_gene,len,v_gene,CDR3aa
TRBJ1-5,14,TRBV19,ASSIITGLSNQPQH
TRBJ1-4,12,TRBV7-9,ASSSGQGPEKLF
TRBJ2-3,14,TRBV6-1,ASSVGTSWVADTQY
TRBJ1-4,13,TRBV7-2,ASSLAGHINEKLF
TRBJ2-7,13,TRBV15,ATSGLGQGAGEQY
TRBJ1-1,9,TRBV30,AWSHLNEAF
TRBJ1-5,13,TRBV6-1,ASRTQGYSNQPQH
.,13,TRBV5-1,ASSFQREAPYEQY
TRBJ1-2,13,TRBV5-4,ASEMLPGKTYGYT
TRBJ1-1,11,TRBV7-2,ASSLLRNTEAF
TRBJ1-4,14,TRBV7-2,ASSLVQGWGNEKLF
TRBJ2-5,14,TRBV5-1,ASSLYPEEARETQY
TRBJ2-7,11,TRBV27,ASSRQAPYEQY
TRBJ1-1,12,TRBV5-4,ASSPGQGGTEAF
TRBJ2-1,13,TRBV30,AWSVFSSGYNEQF
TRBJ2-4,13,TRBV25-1,ASSRGGLAKNIQY
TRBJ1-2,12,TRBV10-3,AITKGTAIDGYT
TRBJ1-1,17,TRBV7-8,ASSLKEGQGGWLNTEAF
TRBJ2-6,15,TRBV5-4,ASSQGTRGSGANVLT
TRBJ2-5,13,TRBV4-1,ASSQDSQGAETQY
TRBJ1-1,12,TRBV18,ASSPRDTPNEAF
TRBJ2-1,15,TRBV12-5,ASGLVRGVFTYNEQF
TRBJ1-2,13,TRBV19,ASSIWKQGARGYT
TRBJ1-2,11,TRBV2,ASDPRAKYGYT
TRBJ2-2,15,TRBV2,ASSEARLAGEAGELF
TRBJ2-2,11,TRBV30,AWSVSSTGELF
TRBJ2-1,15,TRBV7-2,ASSHPLGGASYNEQF
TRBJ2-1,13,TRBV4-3,ASSQTSGNYNEQF
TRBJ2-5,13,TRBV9,ASSVGGRLQETQY
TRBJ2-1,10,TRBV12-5,ASGSDGRKEF
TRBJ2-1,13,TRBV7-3,ASSFPGSSYNEQF
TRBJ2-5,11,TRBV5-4,ASSRTAQETQY
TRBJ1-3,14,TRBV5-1,ASSSAQQGAGNTIY
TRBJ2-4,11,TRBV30,ACRVSSKNIQY
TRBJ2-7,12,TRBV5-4,ASSLRRDGGEQY
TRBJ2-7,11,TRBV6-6,ASTTSGRYEQY
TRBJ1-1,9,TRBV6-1,ASSFITEAF